The 25 T cell receptor beta chains presented below share a single source sample, sequenced in a study of OX40 agonist ivuxolimab in advanced cancers. Some clones are missing from TCRdb's copy, which holds only in-frame ones; the method was immunoSEQ multiplex PCR. The sample lists 65,000 to 100,000 clones, roughly 87% occurring once. The sample consisted of CD4+ or CD8+ T cells sorted from blood, taken in a trial of the OX40 agonist ivuxolimab. The receptors here all came from an adult with an advanced solid tumor such as melanoma, head and neck, liver or kidney cancer.

The J gene is TRBJ2-1, the V gene TRBV15; D perhaps matches TRBD2 (7 bases). Trimming took off 5 bases at V and 7 bases at J, with 21 bases between the two ends. This CDR3 has 16 residues. The germline V gene encodes CDR1 LNHNV and CDR2 YYDKDF (reference sequence). CDR3 nucleotides: TGTGCCACCAGCCCTCCACTTGCGGGGGCTAGGAATGAGCAGTTCTTC. Amino acid sequence: CATSPPLAGARNEQFF.

V is TRBV2 and J is TRBJ1-2, with D tentatively TRBD1 (6 bases). Trimming stripped 4 bases from V and 0 bases from J, with 12 bases between. The CDR3 covers 15 residues. Per the germline V gene, CDR1 is SNHLY and CDR2 is FYNNEI. DNA of the CDR3: TGTGCCAGCAGTGGGGAGGGGGGGCCTAACTATGGCTACACCTTC. This encodes CASSGEGGPNYGYTF.

The V call is TRBV5-1, the J call TRBJ1-6; possibly TRBD1 for D (6 bases). Trimming pared 2 bases from V and 12 bases from J, leaving 27 bases between. The germline gives CDR1 SGHRS, CDR2 YFSETQ. The CDR3 length is 18 residues. CDR3 residues: CASSLNRVDHAFLEPLHF. The CDR3 DNA reads TGCGCCAGCAGCTTAAACAGGGTGGACCATGCGTTTTTGGAACCCCTCCACTTT.

This chain uses TRBV28 with TRBJ1-5; D unclear. Germline loops: CDR1 MDHEN, CDR2 SYDVKM. This CDR3 comprises 15 residues. Trimming removed 8 bases at V and 6 bases at J, with 20 bases between. CDR3 coding DNA: TGTGCCAGCCGAGTGCCACAAGGCATATTTCAGCCCCAGCATTTT. Translation gives CASRVPQGIFQPQHF.

The chain is built from TRBV6-5 and TRBJ1-3; D may be TRBD1 (5 bases). Trimming shortened V by 8 bases and J by 3 bases, and 17 bases separated the two germline ends. This CDR3 has 15 residues. CDR1 and CDR2 from the germline V gene are MNHEY and SVGAGI. The CDR3 sequence is CASSNSGTVGNTIYF. CDR3 nucleotides: TGTGCCAGCTCTAATTCTGGGACTGTTGGAAACACCATATATTTT.

The CDR3 loop reads CASSTQGSRTDTQYF. CDR3 sequence (DNA): TGTGCCAGTAGTACACAGGGATCTCGGACAGATACGCAGTATTTT. The J gene is TRBJ2-3, the V gene TRBV19; TRBD1 might be the D (6 bases). The germline V gene encodes CDR1 LNHDA and CDR2 SQIVND (reference sequence). CDR3 length: 15 residues. The germline V and J ends were trimmed by 4 bases and 3 bases, with 14 bases remaining between them. Drawing the rest from reference TRBV19 and TRBJ2-3, the complete variable domain is DGGITQSPKYLFRKEGQNVTLSCEQNLNHDAMYWYRQDPGQGLRLIYYSQIVNDFQKGDIAEGYSVSREKKESFPLTVTSAQKNPTAFYLCASSTQGSRTDTQYFGPGTRLTVL.

The chain joins TRBV30 to TRBJ1-4; the D gene is possibly TRBD1 (6 bases). Trimming took 7 bases from V and 0 from J, leaving 12 bases between them. This CDR3 region has 14 residues. Germline CDR1 reads GTSNPN; CDR2 reads SVGIG (reference sequence). The CDR3 spells CASQGKATNEKLFF. CDR3 bases: TGTGCCTCACAGGGAAAAGCAACTAATGAAAAACTGTTTTTT.

The chain combines TRBV6-1 with TRBJ1-2; D is ambiguous. V lost 4 bases to trimming and J lost 8 bases, with 11 bases between them. Per the germline V gene, CDR1 is MNHNS and CDR2 is SASEGT. The CDR3 length is 12 residues. The CDR3, as DNA: TGTGCCAGCAGTGGGGTCGGGAACGGCTACACCTTC. The encoded protein is CASSGVGNGYTF.

This sequence joins TRBV10-1 and TRBJ2-3; 8 bases match TRBD1. V trimming: 5 bases; J trimming: 2 bases; junction bases outside the gene matches: 6. Germline values: CDR1 WNHNN, CDR2 SYGVQD (reference sequence). The CDR3 totals 15 residues. The CDR3 protein is CASSYGQGITDTQYF. The CDR3 DNA reads TGCGCCAGCAGTTACGGACAGGGTATCACAGATACGCAGTATTTT.

The V gene is TRBV5-1, the J gene TRBJ1-2; D is unclear. The germline CDR1 and CDR2 sequences are SGHRS and YFSETQ. The V end lost 6 bases, the J end lost 3 bases, and 15 bases lay between the germline ends. This CDR3 is 14 amino acids long. DNA of the CDR3: TGCGCCAGCACCTCTGGGGAGGCGCACTATGGCTACACCTTC. It encodes CASTSGEAHYGYTF.

This clone was recorded only once. The rearrangement uses TRBV19 and TRBJ1-5, with a possible D match to TRBD1 (6 bases). CDR1 and CDR2 from the germline V gene are LNHDA and SQIVND (reference sequence). Trimming stripped 6 bases from V and 4 bases from J, with 19 bases between. The CDR3 sequence is 16 residues long. The CDR3 spells CASSRLQGRRNQPQHF. CDR3 nucleotides: TGTGCCAGTAGCCGACTACAGGGCAGGAGGAATCAGCCCCAGCATTTT.

V is TRBV14 and J is TRBJ2-5; a weak D match, TRBD1 (6 bases). Between the trimmed V and J ends, which lost 4 bases and 5 bases, there was a span of 11 bases. This CDR3 region has 13 residues. Germline values: CDR1 SGHDN, CDR2 FVKESK. CDR3: CASSPPRGETQYF. CDR3 nucleotides: TGTGCCAGCAGCCCCCCGAGGGGGGAGACCCAGTACTTC.

This clone was recorded once. The gene calls are TRBV5-8 and TRBJ2-1, with 9 nucleotides matching TRBD2. From germline, CDR1 is SGHTS and CDR2 YDEGEE. V dropped 4 bases and J dropped 7; count of bases not matched to a gene: 9. The CDR3 spans 15 residues. CDR3 DNA: TGTGCCAGCAGCCTCCGACTAGCGGCTCAGAATGAGCAGTTCTTC. Translated, it gives CASSLRLAAQNEQFF. The full variable domain, its missing parts supplied by reference TRBV5-8 and TRBJ2-1, is EAGVTQSPTHLIKTRGQQATLRCSPISGHTSVYWYQQALGLGLQFLLWYDEGEERNRGNFPPRFSGRQFPNYSSELNVNALELEDSALYLCASSLRLAAQNEQFFGPGTRLTVL.

This rearrangement joins TRBV6-1 to TRBJ1-1; TRBD1 might be the D (6 bases). CDR3 length equals 13 residues. Trimming left V 5 bases short and J 2 bases short, with 9 bases between. Per the germline V gene, CDR1 is MNHNS and CDR2 is SASEGT. In DNA, the CDR3 is TGTGCCAGCAGTTGGACAGCCAACACTGAAGCTTTCTTT. Translation gives CASSWTANTEAFF.

This chain connects TRBV21-1 to TRBJ2-7; the D call in the table, TRBD2, was not verified against the DNA. TRBV21-1 is noted as a pseudogene. The CDR3 has 13 amino acids. The CDR3 is CASSLDGNYEQYV. Written as DNA, the CDR3 is TGTGCCAGCAGCCTAGACGGGAACTACGAGCAGTACGTC.

The chain uses TRBV6-5 and TRBJ1-5; no clear D gene. The length of the CDR3 is 12 residues. CDR1 MNHEY and CDR2 SVGAGI come from the germline V gene. V gave up 6 bases and J gave up 4 bases, with 7 bases separating them. In DNA form, the CDR3 reads TGTGCCAGCAGGACGGGAAATCAGCCCCAGCATTTT. Its protein product is CASRTGNQPQHF.

The J gene is TRBJ1-1, the V gene TRBV21-1. TRBV21-1 is flagged as a pseudogene. The CDR3 has 14 amino acids. The CDR3 sequence is CASSNRQGGTEAFF. CDR3 nucleotide sequence: TGTGCCAGCAGCAATCGACAGGGAGGGACTGAAGCTTTCTTT.

The chain employs TRBV19 and TRBJ1-4; no definite D call. Germline assignment: CDR1 LNHDA and CDR2 SQIVND (reference sequence). The CDR3 consists of 14 residues. V was cut by 3 bases and J by 6 bases, with 11 bases left in between. CDR3 loop: CASSMAGKDEKLFF. The DNA of the CDR3 is TGTGCCAGTAGTATGGCGGGGAAGGATGAAAAACTGTTTTTT.

This chain links TRBV7-2 with TRBJ2-5; 14 nucleotides agree with TRBD2. CDR1 is SGHTA and CDR2 is FQGNSA in the germline V gene. The V segment lost 4 bases and the J segment 2 bases; nucleotides outside the gene matches: 3. The CDR3 covers 16 residues. The CDR3 coding sequence is TGTGCCAGCAGCTCGGGACTAGCGGGGGAGCAAGAGACCCAGTACTTC. Its protein is CASSSGLAGEQETQYF.

This clone turned up a few times. The rearrangement uses TRBV7-8 and TRBJ1-2, with D perhaps matching TRBD1 (6 bases). Germline V gene lookup returns CDR1 SGHVS and CDR2 FQNEAQ. The CDR3 is 15 residues long. Trimming took 2 bases from V and 1 from J, leaving 11 bases between them. Written as DNA, the CDR3 is TGTGCCAGCAGCTTATACAGGGTTGATAACTATGGCTACACCTTC. Protein sequence: CASSLYRVDNYGYTF.

The chain combines TRBV28 with TRBJ1-2; D is possibly TRBD1 (5 bases). This CDR3 region has 13 residues. The germline V gene has CDR1 MDHEN and CDR2 SYDVKM. Trimming took off 3 bases at V and 7 bases at J, with 12 bases between the two ends. The CDR3 protein is CASSLGQGVGYTF. CDR3 coding DNA: TGTGCCAGCAGTTTGGGGCAGGGTGTTGGCTACACCTTC.

V and J are TRBV6-5 and TRBJ2-6; tentatively, D is TRBD1 or TRBD2 (5 bases each). The CDR3 is made up of 15 amino acids. CDR1 MNHEY and CDR2 SVGAGI come from the germline V gene. Trimming removed 0 bases from V and 3 bases from J, with 6 bases in between. The CDR3, as DNA: TGTGCCAGCAGTTACTCGAGGGGTGGGGCCAACGTCCTGACTTTC. Translated, it gives CASSYSRGGANVLTF.

This clone was detected a few times. The J gene is TRBJ2-7, the V gene TRBV5-1, with TRBD1 identical over 8 bases. V trimming: 0 bases; J trimming: 2 bases; junction bases outside the gene matches: 1. Germline-derived CDR1 and CDR2 are SGHRS and YFSETQ. The CDR3 sequence is 14 residues long. The CDR3 DNA is TGCGCCAGCAGCTTGGAACAGGGGGCCTACGAGCAGTACTTC. Amino acid sequence: CASSLEQGAYEQYF.

The CDR3 nucleotides read TGTGCCAGCAGTTTAGGCAGCCTCTACAATGAGCAGTTCTTC. Its protein product is CASSLGSLYNEQFF. The chain combines TRBV28 with TRBJ2-1; D unresolved. The V gene lost 2 bases and the J gene lost 3 bases, with 8 bases spanning the gap. The germline gives CDR1 MDHEN, CDR2 SYDVKM. The CDR3 spans 14 residues.

The gene calls are TRBV6-1 and TRBJ2-6; D might be TRBD1 (5 bases). Germline CDR1 and CDR2: MNHNS and SASEGT. V lost 3 bases and J lost 0, with 12 bases in between. The CDR3 covers 17 residues. CDR3 bases: TGTGCCAGCAGTGATGGGGCCTTGGGCTCTGGGGCCAACGTCCTGACTTTC. Encoded protein: CASSDGALGSGANVLTF.